A single T cell receptor (beta chain) is shown here with its context. Its target is not known. The repertoire was sequenced with immunoSEQ multiplex PCR; TCRdb's copy has only in-frame clones and lacks some. The top ten clones hold around 0.4% of a sample with some 2.3 million clones, approximately 93% of them seen once. The record originates from a study of shared clonotypes between healthy human individuals. Across the whole study: Each donor's CD4 naive and CD4 memory cells filled three plates apiece, CD8 naive two, and CD8 memory one. Regarding the study as a whole: Across a handful of donors, naive CD4 shared roughly 5%, naive CD8 more than 3%, memory CD4 more than 2%, memory CD8 0.4% to 0.5%.

Study donors comprised healthy, HIV-negative adults devoid of recent acute infection or vaccination. The CDR3 sequence is 14 residues long. With 3 bases clipped from V and 6 bases from J, the junction kept 6 bases outside the gene matches. CDR1 and CDR2 from the germline V gene are LNHDA and SQIVND (reference sequence). This sequence joins TRBV19 and TRBJ2-5, with 8 bases that match TRBD1. The sample was naive CD4+ T cells from PBMCs. The subset was: CD45RA+ positively selected. The TCR sequence derives from a young man in good health. Some clones in this sample may be carry-over from other donors' samples. The CDR3 spells CASSMPGGKKTQYF. In nucleotides, the CDR3 is TGTGCCAGTAGTATGCCAGGGGGCAAAAAGACCCAGTACTTC.